This T cell receptor (beta chain) derives from a study of PD-1 blockade in classical Hodgkin lymphoma. The method was immunoSEQ multiplex PCR; TCRdb's version includes in-frame clones alone and lacks a portion of them. Of 20,000 to 25,000 clones in the sample, 65% to 90% are singletons; the top ten hold 3.1%. Germline V CDR1 and CDR2: SGHTA, FQGNSA. This CDR3 is 13 amino acids long. The V end was cut by 6 bases, the J end by 0 bases, with 8 bases between. This clone qualifies as medium-sized. Described time point: cycle 4 day 1 (C4D1), after five to seven weeks of nivolumab. Brentuximab vedotin exposure varied among the patients, all of whom had relapsed after autologous stem cell transplantation. It was by magnetic negative selection that CD4+ T cells were purified from thawed PBMCs.

This sequence was found in a human donor with classical Hodgkin lymphoma. The material sequenced was CD4+ T cells from blood, taken before the fourth cycle of nivolumab. The chain joins TRBV7-2 to TRBJ1-1; no clear D gene. CDR3 coding DNA: TGTGCCAGCAGTACTACAGTGAACACTGAAGCTTTCTTT. It specifies CASSTTVNTEAFF.